These T cell receptor beta chains were read from a single sample in a study of CD8+ T cells in alopecia areata. Sequencing was performed with immunoSEQ multiplex PCR; in TCRdb, only in-frame clones are kept and a portion is missing. The sample has approximately 140,000 clones, around 47% seen once. The sequenced sample was CD4+ T cells sorted from blood. These receptors were obtained from a human donor with alopecia areata. CDR3s include the opening cysteine and the closing phenylalanine or tryptophan. D genes are given only for firm matches. The size of a clone is reported for some rows only, either as once, few or many, or as a class for expanded clones.

NA	NA	TRBV11-2	TRBJ1-1	CASSPDSREAFF	TGTGCCAGCAGCCCCGACAGTCGTGAAGCTTTCTTT
NA	NA	TRBV30	TRBJ1-5	CAWSVQGLGNQPQHF	TGTGCCTGGAGTGTACAGGGTTTAGGGAATCAGCCCCAGCATTTT
TRBD2	NA	TRBV5-1	TRBJ2-3	CASSIGTSATSTDTQYF	TGCGCCAGCAGCATAGGGACTAGCGCAACTAGCACAGATACGCAGTATTTT
NA	NA	TRBV5-1	TRBJ2-3	CASSVASRDTQYF	TGCGCCAGCAGTGTCGCTAGTAGGGATACGCAGTATTTT
NA	few	TRBV5-4	TRBJ2-1	CASSWAGLGNEQFF	TGTGCCAGCAGCTGGGCCGGGCTCGGCAATGAGCAGTTCTTC
TRBD2	NA	TRBV7-2	TRBJ2-2	CASTMRGLDTGELFF	TGTGCCAGCACTATGCGGGGGTTGGACACCGGGGAGCTGTTTTTT
NA	few	TRBV18	TRBJ2-1	CASSPSTAGKFF	TGTGCCAGCTCACCATCCACGGCAGGGAAGTTCTTC
NA	NA	TRBV5-1	TRBJ2-3	CASSLATDTQYF	TGCGCCAGCAGCTTGGCCACAGATACGCAGTATTTT
NA	many	TRBV5-4	TRBJ2-5	CASSLPQETQYF	TGTGCCAGCAGCTTACCCCAAGAGACCCAGTACTTC
NA	NA	TRBV6-6	TRBJ2-5	CASTRHGDGTQYF	TGTGCCAGCACCCGACATGGCGACGGGACCCAGTACTTC
NA	NA	TRBV6-5	TRBJ2-5	CASSRRNQYF	TGTGCCAGCAGTCGTAGGAACCAGTACTTC
TRBD1	NA	TRBV11-2	TRBJ1-2	CASSSWTGDGYTF	TGTGCCAGCAGTTCCTGGACAGGGGACGGCTACACCTTC
NA	NA	TRBV5-1	TRBJ1-1	CASSLGGARNTEAFF	TGCGCCAGCAGCTTGGGGGGGGCCCGGAACACTGAAGCTTTCTTT
TRBD2	once	TRBV5-1	TRBJ2-4	CASSRGLAGGLRANIQYF	TGCGCCAGCAGCCGGGGACTAGCGGGAGGGCTGAGGGCAAACATTCAGTACTTC
NA	few	TRBV20-1	TRBJ2-5	CSARGDGASYF	TGCAGTGCTAGAGGGGACGGGGCTTCATACTTC
TRBD2	few	TRBV19	TRBJ2-1	CASSIIGLADQSSYNEQFF	TGTGCCAGTAGTATAATCGGACTAGCGGACCAATCCTCCTACAATGAGCAGTTCTTC
TRBD1	NA	TRBV5-1	TRBJ2-5	CASSLGDRPRQETQYF	TGCGCCAGCAGCTTGGGGGACAGACCCCGCCAAGAGACCCAGTACTTC
NA	few	TRBV2	TRBJ2-1	CASSEDEMINEQFF	TGTGCCAGCAGTGAGGATGAGATGATCAATGAGCAGTTCTTC
TRBD2	NA	TRBV14	TRBJ2-7	CASSQGSSGPYEQYF	TGTGCCAGCAGCCAAGGTAGTAGCGGGCCCTACGAGCAGTACTTC
TRBD2	few	TRBV7-3	TRBJ2-1	CASSLGGSLGNEQFF	TGTGCCAGCAGCTTAGGCGGGAGTTTGGGCAATGAGCAGTTCTTC
NA	NA	TRBV5-1	TRBJ2-1	CASSLDLGSEQFF	TGCGCCAGCAGCTTGGATTTGGGGAGCGAGCAGTTCTTC
NA	NA	TRBV16	TRBJ1-5	CASSQSRGTNQPQHF	TGTGCCAGCAGCCAATCACGAGGTACCAATCAGCCCCAGCATTTT
NA	few	TRBV28	TRBJ1-1	CASSPPDRRTEAFF	TGTGCCAGCAGTCCACCCGACAGGCGCACTGAAGCTTTCTTT
NA	NA	TRBV15	TRBJ2-4	CATSRRRENIQYF	TGTGCCACCAGCCGTCGCCGGGAAAACATTCAGTACTTC
NA	once	TRBV30	TRBJ1-2	CAWSRDGNYGYTF	TGTGCCTGGAGTAGAGACGGAAACTATGGCTACACCTTC
NA	few	TRBV29-1	TRBJ2-3	CSVGEQGPSDTQYF	TGCAGCGTTGGGGAACAGGGTCCTTCAGATACGCAGTATTTT
NA	NA	TRBV5-4	TRBJ2-3	CASSFRDTDTQYF	TGTGCCAGCAGCTTCCGGGACACAGATACGCAGTATTTT
TRBD2	NA	TRBV29-1	TRBJ2-7	CSAARGDSYEQYF	TGCAGCGCCGCTCGGGGGGACTCCTACGAGCAGTACTTC
NA	few	TRBV29-1	TRBJ1-2	CSVPQELANYGYTF	TGCAGCGTTCCCCAGGAGCTAGCTAACTATGGCTACACCTTC
TRBD1	NA	TRBV11-2	TRBJ2-3	CASSFQGAFTDTQYF	TGTGCCAGCAGCTTCCAGGGGGCTTTCACAGATACGCAGTATTTT
NA	few	TRBV28	TRBJ2-7	CASRQAGLSSYEQYF	TGTGCCAGCCGACAAGCGGGTCTGAGCTCCTACGAGCAGTACTTC
NA	NA	TRBV5-1	TRBJ2-2	CASSRQTLGPGELFF	TGCGCCAGCAGCCGACAGACCTTAGGTCCCGGGGAGCTGTTTTTT
NA	NA	TRBV6-1	TRBJ2-1	CASNQRNEQFF	TGTGCCAGCAATCAGCGAAATGAGCAGTTCTTC
NA	NA	TRBV6-1	TRBJ2-3	CASSGTYTDTQYF	TGTGCCAGCAGTGGGACCTACACAGATACGCAGTATTTT
NA	NA	TRBV5-1	TRBJ2-5	CASSLAAGQGGGETQYF	TGCGCCAGCAGCTTGGCCGCTGGGCAGGGTGGGGGAGAGACCCAGTACTTC
NA	NA	TRBV7-9	TRBJ1-2	CASTERADNYGYTF	TGTGCCAGCACCGAACGGGCAGATAACTATGGCTACACCTTC
NA	NA	TRBV25-1	TRBJ2-7	CASKDSMFHEQYF	TGTGCCAGCAAGGACAGTATGTTCCACGAGCAGTACTTC